Below are 19 T cell receptor beta chains sequenced from a single sample in a study of Ad26.COV2.S vaccination and SARS-CoV-2 variants. TCRdb's copy holds only in-frame clones and misses some; the assay was immunoSEQ multiplex PCR. There are roughly 240,000 clones in the sample; 70% to 90% occur only once, and roughly 10% lies in the top ten. Treatment in this sample: approximately 18 received Ad26.COV2.S at low or high dose, single or two shots; a few received placebo; per-sample allocation not given. Day 63 after the first injection of vaccine or placebo was the sampling time. The sample consisted of peripheral blood, taken in a trial of Ad26.COV2.S vaccine versus placebo. The source is a person aged 18-65 years who received the Ad26.COV2.S COVID-19 vaccine or a placebo.

V gene TRBV10-1 combines with J gene TRBJ2-3; a weak D match, TRBD1 (5 bases). The germline V gene has CDR1 WNHNN and CDR2 SYGVQD (reference sequence). The CDR3 totals 12 residues. V was clipped by 5 bases and J by 5 bases, with 8 bases between them. CDR3 protein: CASSRRGDTQYF. The CDR3 DNA reads TGCGCCAGCAGTCGAAGGGGAGATACGCAGTATTTT.

The gene calls are TRBV3-1 (or the pseudogene TRBV3-2) and TRBJ2-7, with D possibly TRBD2 on 5 matching bases. This CDR3 contains 11 residues. V was cut by 8 bases and J by 4 bases, with 9 bases left in between. Germline CDR1 is LGHDT and CDR2 is YNNKEL (reference sequence). The CDR3 loop reads CASPGLYEQYF. DNA for the CDR3: TGTGCCAGCCCCGGACTGTACGAGCAGTACTTC.

This sequence joins TRBV28 and TRBJ1-5; TRBD1 might be the D (6 bases). Per germline, CDR1 MDHEN and CDR2 SYDVKM. The CDR3 is 15 residues long. V shed 6 bases and J shed 0 bases, with 12 bases lying between them. CDR3 nucleotides: TGTGCCAGCAGGAAGGGGGGGGTTAGCAATCAGCCCCAGCATTTT. Its translation is CASRKGGVSNQPQHF.

The chain recombines TRBV19 with TRBJ1-2, with 10 positions matching TRBD1. V gave up 2 bases and J gave up 8 bases; unmatched junction bases: 2. This CDR3 contains 13 residues. The germline gives CDR1 LNHDA, CDR2 SQIVND (reference sequence). In nucleotides, the CDR3 is TGTGCCAGTAGTATAAAGACAGGGGGCGGCTACACCTTC. Translated, it gives CASSIKTGGGYTF. Using reference TRBV19 and TRBJ1-2 for the parts outside the CDR3, the full variable domain is DGGITQSPKYLFRKEGQNVTLSCEQNLNHDAMYWYRQDPGQGLRLIYYSQIVNDFQKGDIAEGYSVSREKKESFPLTVTSAQKNPTAFYLCASSIKTGGGYTFGSGTRLTVV.

The chain is built from TRBV28 and TRBJ2-2, with 12 bases that match TRBD2. CDR3 length: 17 amino acids. After removal of 0 bases from V and 6 bases from J, the junction contained 5 bases not matched to a gene. CDR1 is MDHEN, CDR2 SYDVKM, per germline. CDR3 nucleotides: TGTGCCAGCAGTTTATGGGAGCTAGCGGGAGGGCCCGGGGAGCTGTTTTTT. This codes for CASSLWELAGGPGELFF. Combining the CDR3 with reference TRBV28 and TRBJ2-2 gives the whole variable domain DVKVTQSSRYLVKRTGEKVFLECVQDMDHENMFWYRQDPGLGLRLIYFSYDVKMKEKGDIPEGYSVSREKKERFSLILESASTNQTSMYLCASSLWELAGGPGELFFGEGSRLTVL.

Worth noting for this clone: Other DNA variants within this sample encode the same CDR3. The gene calls are TRBV5-4 and TRBJ1-3, with D uncertain. Germline V lookup: CDR1 SGHNT, CDR2 YYREEE (reference sequence). V gave up 0 bases and J gave up 4 bases, with 8 bases separating them. This CDR3 contains 14 residues. The CDR3 sequence: CASSLAGAGNTIYF. CDR3 sequence (DNA): TGTGCCAGCAGCTTGGCAGGAGCCGGAAACACCATATATTTT.

The chain employs TRBV7-2 and TRBJ1-3; no reliable D call. The CDR3 length is 15 residues. The germline CDR1 and CDR2 sequences are SGHTA and FQGNSA. V was clipped by 1 base and J by 0 bases, with 7 bases between them. This CDR3 reads CASSLDRYSGNTIYF. CDR3 sequence (DNA): TGTGCCAGCAGCTTAGACAGATACTCTGGAAACACCATATATTTT.

V usage is TRBV30 and J usage is TRBJ2-7; TRBD2 aligns across 7 bases. Germline values: CDR1 GTSNPN, CDR2 SVGIG (reference sequence). The CDR3 has 16 residues. The CDR3 region has the DNA TGTGCTTCCCGGGGGGACGGCGGGAGTCTCTTTTCCGAGCAGTACTTC. Its protein product is CASRGDGGSLFSEQYF.

The chain carries TRBV6-5 and TRBJ2-1; D is perhaps TRBD2 (6 bases). This CDR3 has 15 amino acids. The V and J ends lost 2 bases and 2 bases respectively, with 10 bases between them. Germline CDR1 is MNHEY and CDR2 is SVGAGI. The CDR3 protein is CASSYDRTTYNEQFF. CDR3 bases: TGTGCCAGCAGTTACGATAGGACTACCTACAATGAGCAGTTCTTC.

This chain's CDR3 is CASSSGTGTDTQYF. Written as DNA, the CDR3 is TGTGCCAGCAGCTCGGGGACTGGCACAGATACGCAGTATTTT. The chain joins TRBV11-2 to TRBJ2-3, with D perhaps matching TRBD2 (6 bases). Germline V gene lookup returns CDR1 SGHAT and CDR2 FQNNGV. V lost 4 bases to trimming and J lost 1 base, with 9 bases between them. The CDR3 totals 14 residues.

The V and J genes are TRBV7-8 and TRBJ2-5, with D uncertain. The CDR3 spans 12 residues. With 3 bases removed from V and 2 bases from J, the gap between germline ends came to 4 bases. Germline CDR1 is SGHVS and CDR2 is FQNEAQ. In nucleotides, the CDR3 is TGTGCCAGCAGCTTCGGACAAGAGACCCAGTACTTC. Its translation: CASSFGQETQYF.

This clone was found once. The chain couples TRBV19 to TRBJ2-7; 10 bases align to TRBD1. Germline V gene lookup returns CDR1 LNHDA and CDR2 SQIVND (reference sequence). The CDR3 has 17 amino acids. V was pared by 4 bases and J by 5 bases, with 14 bases of the junction left unmatched. For the CDR3, the DNA is TGTGCCAGTAGTACCCTCGGGAGTCGACAGGGGGCCGACGAGCAGTACTTC. Protein product: CASSTLGSRQGADEQYF.

The rearrangement links TRBV7-2 to TRBJ1-2, with D perhaps matching TRBD1 (6 bases). CDR1 SGHTA and CDR2 FQGNSA come from the germline V gene. The CDR3 contains 13 residues. With 5 bases removed from V and 8 bases from J, the gap between germline ends came to 15 bases. The DNA of the CDR3 is TGTGCCAGCAGCACCCACAGGGAGGGAGGCTACACCTTC. Translation: CASSTHREGGYTF. The variable domain in full, completed from reference TRBV7-2 and TRBJ1-2, reads GAGVSQSPSNKVTEKGKDVELRCDPISGHTALYWYRQSLGQGLEFLIYFQGNSAPDKSGLPSDRFSAERTGGSVSTLTIQRTQQEDSAVYLCASSTHREGGYTFGSGTRLTVV.

The chain carries TRBV4-3 and TRBJ2-7; weak D call: TRBD2 (6 bases). V was cut by 0 bases and J by 3 bases, with 15 bases left in between. CDR3 length: 16 amino acids. Germline CDR1 reads LGHNA; CDR2 reads YSLEER. In nucleotides, the CDR3 is TGCGCCAGCAGCCAAGATCGGGGGTGGGAGGACTACGAGCAGTACTTC. This encodes CASSQDRGWEDYEQYF.

V is TRBV7-2 and J is TRBJ1-2, with no clear D. V was clipped by 1 base and J by 0 bases, with 9 bases between them. This CDR3 region has 15 residues. Germline V gene sequence: CDR1 SGHTA, CDR2 FQGNSA. Here the CDR3 DNA reads TGTGCCAGCAGCTTAGAGGGCGGGACTAACTATGGCTACACCTTC. Translated, it gives CASSLEGGTNYGYTF.

The rearrangement joins TRBV6-6 to TRBJ1-3, with a weak D call TRBD1 (6 bases). Germline V gene data show CDR1 as MNHNY and CDR2 as SVGAGI (reference sequence). CDR3 size: 16 residues. The V end was cut by 0 bases, the J end by 0 bases, with 9 bases between. The CDR3 loop is CASSYSRTASGNTIYF. The CDR3 bases are TGTGCCAGCAGTTACTCAAGGACAGCCTCTGGAAACACCATATATTTT.

This chain uses TRBV28 with TRBJ1-5; 10 bases agree with TRBD1. V lost 6 bases, J lost 1 base, and 6 bases stayed unmatched. CDR1 and CDR2 (germline): MDHEN, SYDVKM. The CDR3 is 16 residues long. The chain's CDR3 is CASSDGDRGSNQPQHF. Here the CDR3 DNA reads TGTGCCAGCAGCGATGGGGACAGGGGCAGCAATCAGCCCCAGCATTTT.

The V gene is TRBV5-6, the J gene TRBJ2-7; 8 nucleotides match TRBD1. The V gene's germline CDR1 is SGHDT and CDR2 YYEEEE. This CDR3 region has 14 residues. Trimming cost V 6 bases and J 2 bases; bases outside gene matches: 7. CDR3 sequence (DNA): TGTGCCAGCAATCAGGACAGGGCAACCTACGAGCAGTACTTC. It encodes CASNQDRATYEQYF.

V is TRBV19 and J is TRBJ1-5; 7 nucleotides agree with TRBD1. Germline assignment: CDR1 LNHDA and CDR2 SQIVND (reference sequence). CDR3 size: 16 residues. V lost 9 bases to trimming and J lost 0 bases; unmatched junction nucleotides: 11. The CDR3 spells CASRSGRGNSNQPQHF. Written as DNA, the CDR3 is TGTGCCAGCCGGAGCGGCAGGGGGAATAGCAATCAGCCCCAGCATTTT. The whole variable domain, filled in from reference TRBV19 and TRBJ1-5, reads DGGITQSPKYLFRKEGQNVTLSCEQNLNHDAMYWYRQDPGQGLRLIYYSQIVNDFQKGDIAEGYSVSREKKESFPLTVTSAQKNPTAFYLCASRSGRGNSNQPQHFGDGTRLSIL.